These 13 T cell receptor beta chains came from one sample sequenced in a study of blood T cell repertoires in COVID-19. Measured with immunoSEQ multiplex PCR; TCRdb has only the in-frame clones, and not every one. The table has around 72,000 clones, approximately 87% seen once; the top ten hold roughly 18%. The sample taken for sequencing was peripheral blood. The receptor set was obtained from an elderly woman with acute or convalescent COVID-19.

This clone has a single count. The chain joins TRBV30 to TRBJ1-1; D is possibly TRBD1 (5 bases). This CDR3 has 16 amino acids. The V gene lost 2 bases and the J gene lost 5 bases, with 21 bases spanning the gap. The germline CDR1 and CDR2 sequences are GTSNPN and SVGIG (reference sequence). The CDR3 DNA sequence: TGTGCCTGGAGTCGGATTCGGACACCCGGAGGGACTGAAGCTTTCTTT. This codes for CAWSRIRTPGGTEAFF.

Notes on this clone: In the same sample, other DNA sequences code for this CDR3. J is TRBJ1-3 and V is TRBV5-1, with TRBD1 matching 8 bases. The V segment lost 4 bases and the J segment 2 bases; nucleotides outside the gene matches: 2. The CDR3 is 14 residues long. In germline, CDR1 is SGHRS, CDR2 YFSETQ. As DNA, the CDR3 is TGCGCCAGCAGCCTGGACAGGGCTGGAAACACCATATATTTT. This gives the protein CASSLDRAGNTIYF.

The chain couples TRBV3-1 (or the pseudogene TRBV3-2) to TRBJ2-2; D is unclear. Germline-derived CDR1 and CDR2 are LGHDT and YNNKEL (reference sequence). The CDR3 spans 12 residues. The V gene lost 4 bases and the J gene lost 8 bases, with 8 bases spanning the gap. The CDR3 is CASSLIAGELFF. CDR3 in DNA: TGTGCCAGCAGCCTAATAGCAGGGGAGCTGTTTTTT.

The V gene is TRBV3-1 (or the pseudogene TRBV3-2), the J gene TRBJ2-3; D is perhaps TRBD1 (7 bases). The CDR3 totals 15 residues. Trimming cost V 0 bases and J 6 bases, with 13 bases left between them. Germline CDR1 is LGHDT and CDR2 is YNNKEL (reference sequence). CDR3 amino acids: CASSQDPRGADTQYF. The CDR3 DNA reads TGTGCCAGCAGCCAAGATCCCAGGGGGGCGGATACGCAGTATTTT.

The chain joins TRBV14 to TRBJ2-3; a weak D match, TRBD1 (6 bases). The CDR3 is 13 amino acids. Germline V lookup: CDR1 SGHDN, CDR2 FVKESK. Between the trimmed V and J ends, which lost 4 bases and 4 bases, there was a span of 9 bases. The CDR3 loop is CASSLGTSDTQYF. The CDR3 DNA is TGTGCCAGCAGCCTTGGGACATCAGATACGCAGTATTTT.

V is TRBV5-5 and J is TRBJ1-3; 9 nucleotides line up with TRBD1. CDR3 length equals 15 residues. V shed 1 base and J 2 bases; nucleotides not matched to a gene: 1. CDR1 SGHKS and CDR2 YYEKEE come from the germline V gene (reference sequence). The CDR3 nucleotides read TGTGCCAGCAGCTTGACAGGGGGCACTGGAAACACCATATATTTT. This codes for CASSLTGGTGNTIYF.

V usage is TRBV5-4 and J usage is TRBJ2-1; tentatively, D is TRBD2 (6 bases). The CDR3 totals 14 residues. Trimming removed 4 bases at V and 7 bases at J, with 15 bases between. Germline V gene sequence: CDR1 SGHNT, CDR2 YYREEE (reference sequence). CDR3 sequence (DNA): TGTGCCAGCAGCCCCTCGAGTGGGAGGAATGAGCAGTTCTTC. It yields the protein CASSPSSGRNEQFF.

This clone was observed a handful of times. The rearrangement joins TRBV29-1 to TRBJ2-3, with 7 bases identical to TRBD1. There are 14 residues in the CDR3. The V and J ends lost 7 bases and 2 bases, in that order; junction bases with no gene match: 9. Germline V lookup: CDR1 SQVTM, CDR2 ANQGSEA. In DNA form, the CDR3 reads TGCAGCGCCCAACCGGGACAGATCACAGATACGCAGTATTTT. This encodes CSAQPGQITDTQYF.

The chain couples TRBV5-5 to TRBJ1-1; tentatively, D is TRBD1 (5 bases). Trimming stripped 2 bases from V and 1 base from J, with 9 bases between. Germline CDR1 reads SGHKS; CDR2 reads YYEKEE (reference sequence). The CDR3 covers 14 residues. The CDR3 sequence is CASSLGRANTEAFF. DNA for the CDR3: TGTGCCAGCAGCTTAGGCAGGGCGAACACTGAAGCTTTCTTT.

DNA of the CDR3: TGTGCCAGTAGTATCGCGGCACCCTACGAGCAGTACTTC. Protein: CASSIAAPYEQYF. The rearrangement links TRBV19 to TRBJ2-7; D ambiguous. Germline V CDR1 and CDR2: LNHDA, SQIVND (reference sequence). This CDR3 comprises 13 residues. The ends were cut back, 3 bases at V and 2 bases at J, with 8 bases in the middle.

This chain connects TRBV2 to TRBJ2-2; 8 bases line up with TRBD1. Trimming cost V 1 base and J 6 bases; bases outside gene matches: 4. The CDR3 runs to 15 residues. Germline V gene data show CDR1 as SNHLY and CDR2 as FYNNEI. CDR3 coding DNA: TGTGCCAGCAGTGAAGTGGCAGGGGGCTCCGGGGAGCTGTTTTTT. Protein: CASSEVAGGSGELFF. Full variable domain (outside the CDR3, taken from reference TRBV2 and TRBJ2-2): EPEVTQTPSHQVTQMGQEVILRCVPISNHLYFYWYRQILGQKVEFLVSFYNNEISEKSEIFDDQFSVERPDGSNFTLKIRSTKLEDSAMYFCASSEVAGGSGELFFGEGSRLTVL.

V usage is TRBV5-4 and J usage is TRBJ2-7; 8 nucleotides line up with TRBD1. V lost 4 bases and J lost 0; bases outside the gene matches: 6. The CDR3 totals 15 residues. Germline CDR1 SGHNT, CDR2 YYREEE (reference sequence). As DNA, the CDR3 is TGTGCCAGCAGCATAAACAGGGGGACCTCCTACGAGCAGTACTTC. Protein: CASSINRGTSYEQYF.

This chain connects TRBV7-9 to TRBJ1-2; 10 bases align to TRBD1. Germline V gene data show CDR1 as SEHNR and CDR2 as FQNEAQ (reference sequence). This CDR3 spans 15 amino acids. V was clipped by 3 bases and J by 6 bases; unmatched bases: 7. The CDR3 DNA is TGTGCCAGCAGCTTGGGACAGGGGCTTTACGATGGCTACACCTTC. It translates to CASSLGQGLYDGYTF.